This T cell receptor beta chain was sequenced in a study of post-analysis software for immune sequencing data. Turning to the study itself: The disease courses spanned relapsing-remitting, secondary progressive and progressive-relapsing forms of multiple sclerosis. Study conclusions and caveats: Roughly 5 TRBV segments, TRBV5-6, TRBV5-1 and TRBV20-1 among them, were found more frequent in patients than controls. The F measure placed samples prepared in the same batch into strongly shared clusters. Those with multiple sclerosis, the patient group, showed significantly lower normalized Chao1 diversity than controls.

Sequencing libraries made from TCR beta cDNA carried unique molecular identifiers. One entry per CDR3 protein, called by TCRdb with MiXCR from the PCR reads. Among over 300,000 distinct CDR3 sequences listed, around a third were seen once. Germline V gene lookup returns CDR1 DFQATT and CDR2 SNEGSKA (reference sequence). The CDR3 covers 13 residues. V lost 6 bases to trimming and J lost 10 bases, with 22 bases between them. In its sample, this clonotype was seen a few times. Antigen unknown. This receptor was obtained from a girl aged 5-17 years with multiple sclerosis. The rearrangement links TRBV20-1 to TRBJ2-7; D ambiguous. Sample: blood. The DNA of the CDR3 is TGCAGTGCAGGGCGCGACCCCCTGAGAACCCAGTACTTC. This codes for CSAGRDPLRTQYF.